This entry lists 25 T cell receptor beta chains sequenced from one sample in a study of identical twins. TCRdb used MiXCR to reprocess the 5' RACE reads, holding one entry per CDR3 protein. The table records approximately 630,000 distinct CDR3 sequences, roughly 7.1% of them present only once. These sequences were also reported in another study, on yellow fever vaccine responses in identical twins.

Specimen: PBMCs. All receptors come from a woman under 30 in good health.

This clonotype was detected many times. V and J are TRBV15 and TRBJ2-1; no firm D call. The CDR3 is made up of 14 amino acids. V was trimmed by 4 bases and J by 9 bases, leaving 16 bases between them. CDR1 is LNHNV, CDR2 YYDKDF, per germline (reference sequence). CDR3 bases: TGTGCCACCAGCAAGAATGTTCTTTCGGCTGAGCAGTTCTTC. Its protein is CATSKNVLSAEQFF. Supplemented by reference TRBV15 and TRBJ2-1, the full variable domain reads DAMVIQNPRYQVTQFGKPVTLSCSQTLNHNVMYWYQQKSSQAPKLLFHYYDKDFNNEADTPDNFQSRRPNTSFCFLDIRSPGLGDTAMYLCATSKNVLSAEQFFGPGTRLTVL.

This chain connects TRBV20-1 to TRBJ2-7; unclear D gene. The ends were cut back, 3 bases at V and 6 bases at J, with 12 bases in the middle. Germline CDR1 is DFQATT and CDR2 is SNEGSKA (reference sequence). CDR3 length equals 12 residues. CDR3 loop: CSARRIDREQYF. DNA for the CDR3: TGCAGTGCTAGGCGGATAGACCGCGAGCAGTACTTC.

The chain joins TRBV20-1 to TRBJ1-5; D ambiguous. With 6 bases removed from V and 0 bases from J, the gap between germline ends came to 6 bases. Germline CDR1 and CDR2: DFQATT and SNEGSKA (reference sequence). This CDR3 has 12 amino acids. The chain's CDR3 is CSAKYSNQPQHF. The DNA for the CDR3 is TGCAGTGCGAAATATAGCAATCAGCCCCAGCATTTT.

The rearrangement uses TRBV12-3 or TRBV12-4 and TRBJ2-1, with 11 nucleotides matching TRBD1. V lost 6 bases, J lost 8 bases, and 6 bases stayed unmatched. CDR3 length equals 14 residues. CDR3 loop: CASRPRTGGDEQFF. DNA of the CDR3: TGTGCCAGCAGGCCTCGGACAGGGGGCGATGAGCAGTTCTTC.

The CDR3 sequence: CASSQGGLAGAPTGELFF. CDR3 DNA: TGTGCCAGCAGCCAAGGGGGACTAGCGGGGGCGCCGACCGGGGAGCTGTTTTTT. J is TRBJ2-2 and V is TRBV7-6; 14 nucleotides match TRBD2. V lost 5 bases, J lost 5 bases, and 10 bases stayed unmatched. Germline V gene sequence: CDR1 SGHVS, CDR2 FNYEAQ. The CDR3 is made up of 18 amino acids.

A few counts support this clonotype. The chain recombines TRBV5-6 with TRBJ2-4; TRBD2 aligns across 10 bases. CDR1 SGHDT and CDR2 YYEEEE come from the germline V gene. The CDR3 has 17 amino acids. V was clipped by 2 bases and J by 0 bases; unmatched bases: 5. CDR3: CASSFRTSGVAKNIQYF. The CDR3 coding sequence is TGTGCCAGCAGCTTCCGGACTAGCGGAGTAGCCAAAAACATTCAGTACTTC.

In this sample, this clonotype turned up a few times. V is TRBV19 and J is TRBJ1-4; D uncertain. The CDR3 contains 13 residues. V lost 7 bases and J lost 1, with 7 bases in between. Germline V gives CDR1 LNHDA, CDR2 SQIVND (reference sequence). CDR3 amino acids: CASKKETNEKLFF. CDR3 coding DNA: TGTGCCAGTAAAAAGGAAACTAATGAAAAACTGTTTTTT.

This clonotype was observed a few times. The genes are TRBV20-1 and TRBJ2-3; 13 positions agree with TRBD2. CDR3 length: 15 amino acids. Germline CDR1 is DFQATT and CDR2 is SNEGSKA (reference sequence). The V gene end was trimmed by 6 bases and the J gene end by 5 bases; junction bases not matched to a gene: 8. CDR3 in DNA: TGCAGTGCCAGCACTAGCGGGGGGGGTCAAGATACGCAGTATTTT. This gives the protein CSASTSGGGQDTQYF.

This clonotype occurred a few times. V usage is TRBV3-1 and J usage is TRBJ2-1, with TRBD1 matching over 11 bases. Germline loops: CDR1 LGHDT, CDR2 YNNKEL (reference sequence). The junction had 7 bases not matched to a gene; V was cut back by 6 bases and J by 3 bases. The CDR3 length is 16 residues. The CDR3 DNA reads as TGTGCCAGCAGGAAATCCGGGACAGGGGGCTACAATGAGCAGTTCTTC. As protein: CASRKSGTGGYNEQFF.

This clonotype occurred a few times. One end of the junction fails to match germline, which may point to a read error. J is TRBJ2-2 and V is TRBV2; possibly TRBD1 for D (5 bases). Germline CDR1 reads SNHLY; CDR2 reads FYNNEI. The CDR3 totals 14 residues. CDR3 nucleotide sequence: TGTGCCAGCCGTGACAGAAGGCTCGGCGGGGAGCTGTTTTTT. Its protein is CASRDRRLGGELFF.

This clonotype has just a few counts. In DNA, the CDR3 is TGCGCCAGCAGCCAAGATGGGTCATGGGAGACCCAGTACTTC. This sequence encodes CASSQDGSWETQYF. The chain joins TRBV4-1 to TRBJ2-5; no definite D call. Germline V gene sequence: CDR1 MGHRA, CDR2 YSYEKL. This CDR3 has 14 amino acids. V lost 0 bases and J 5 bases, leaving 10 bases between the germline ends.

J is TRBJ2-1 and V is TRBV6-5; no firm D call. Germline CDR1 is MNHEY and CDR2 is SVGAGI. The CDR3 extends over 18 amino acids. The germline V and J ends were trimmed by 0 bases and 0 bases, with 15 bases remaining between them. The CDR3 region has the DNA TGTGCCAGCAGTTACTCAATGGGGTCCGCTGGCTCCTACAATGAGCAGTTCTTC. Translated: CASSYSMGSAGSYNEQFF.

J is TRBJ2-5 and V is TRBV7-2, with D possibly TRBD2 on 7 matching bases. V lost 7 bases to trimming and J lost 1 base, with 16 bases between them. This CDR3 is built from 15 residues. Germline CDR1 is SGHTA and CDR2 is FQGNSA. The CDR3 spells CASTSDGGLQETQYF. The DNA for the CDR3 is TGTGCCAGCACCTCTGACGGGGGGCTCCAAGAGACCCAGTACTTC.

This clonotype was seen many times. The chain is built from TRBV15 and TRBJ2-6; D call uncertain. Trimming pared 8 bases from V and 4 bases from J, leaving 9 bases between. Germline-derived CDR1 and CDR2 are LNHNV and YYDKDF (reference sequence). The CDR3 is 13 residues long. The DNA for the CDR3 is TGTGCCACCTCGTATTTCGGGGCCAACGTCCTGACTTTC. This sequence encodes CATSYFGANVLTF.

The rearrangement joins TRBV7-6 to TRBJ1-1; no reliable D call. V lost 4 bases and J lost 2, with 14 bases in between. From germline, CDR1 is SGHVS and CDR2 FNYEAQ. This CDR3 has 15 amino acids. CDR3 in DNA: TGTGCCAGCAGCTCGGCCCCCGGGCTAAACACTGAAGCTTTCTTT. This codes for CASSSAPGLNTEAFF. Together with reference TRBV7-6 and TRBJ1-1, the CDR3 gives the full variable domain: GAGVSQSPRYKVTKRGQDVALRCDPISGHVSLYWYRQALGQGPEFLTYFNYEAQQDKSGLPNDRFSAERPEGSISTLTIQRTEQRDSAMYRCASSSAPGLNTEAFFGQGTRLTVV.

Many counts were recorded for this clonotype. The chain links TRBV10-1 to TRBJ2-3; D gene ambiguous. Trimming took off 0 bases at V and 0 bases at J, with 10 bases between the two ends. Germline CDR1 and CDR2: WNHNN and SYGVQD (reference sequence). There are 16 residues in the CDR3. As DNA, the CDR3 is TGCGCCAGCAGTGAGTCGAGGCAGTCTAGCACAGATACGCAGTATTTT. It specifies CASSESRQSSTDTQYF.

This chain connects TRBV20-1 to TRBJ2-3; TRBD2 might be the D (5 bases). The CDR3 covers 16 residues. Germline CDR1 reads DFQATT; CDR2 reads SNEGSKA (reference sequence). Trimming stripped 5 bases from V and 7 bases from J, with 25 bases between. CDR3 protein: CSAETAAVLAKHTQYF. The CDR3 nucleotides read TGCAGTGCTGAGACGGCGGCGGTCCTAGCCAAACATACGCAGTATTTT.

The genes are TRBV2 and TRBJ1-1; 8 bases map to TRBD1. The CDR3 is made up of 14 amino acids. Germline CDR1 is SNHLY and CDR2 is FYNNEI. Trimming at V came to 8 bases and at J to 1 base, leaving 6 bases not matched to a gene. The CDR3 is CASGQGASNTEAFF. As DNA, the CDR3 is TGTGCCAGCGGTCAGGGGGCTTCGAACACTGAAGCTTTCTTT.

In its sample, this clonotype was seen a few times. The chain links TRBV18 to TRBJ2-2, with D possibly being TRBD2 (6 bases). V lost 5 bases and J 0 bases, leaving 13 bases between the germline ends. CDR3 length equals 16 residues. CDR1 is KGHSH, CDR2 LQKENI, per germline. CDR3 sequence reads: CASSIGLAANTGELFF. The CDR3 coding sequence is TGTGCCAGCTCAATCGGGTTAGCGGCGAACACCGGGGAGCTGTTTTTT.

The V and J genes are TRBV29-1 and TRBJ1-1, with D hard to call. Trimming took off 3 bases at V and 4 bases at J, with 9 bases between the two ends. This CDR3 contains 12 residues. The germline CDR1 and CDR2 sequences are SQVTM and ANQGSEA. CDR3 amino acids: CSVDLMGTEAFF. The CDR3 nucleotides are TGCAGCGTTGATCTCATGGGCACTGAAGCTTTCTTT. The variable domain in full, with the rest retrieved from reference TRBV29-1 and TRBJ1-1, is SAVISQKPSRDICQRGTSLTIQCQVDSQVTMMFWYRQQPGQSLTLIATANQGSEATYESGFVIDKFPISRPNLTFSTLTVSNMSPEDSSIYLCSVDLMGTEAFFGQGTRLTVV.

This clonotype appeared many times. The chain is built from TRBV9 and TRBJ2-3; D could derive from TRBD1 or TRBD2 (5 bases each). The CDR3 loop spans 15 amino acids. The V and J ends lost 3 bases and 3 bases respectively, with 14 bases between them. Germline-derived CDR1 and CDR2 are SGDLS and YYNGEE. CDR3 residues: CASSAPGGGTDTQYF. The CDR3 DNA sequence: TGTGCCAGCAGCGCCCCTGGGGGTGGGACAGATACGCAGTATTTT. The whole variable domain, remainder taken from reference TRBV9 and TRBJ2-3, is DSGVTQTPKHLITATGQRVTLRCSPRSGDLSVYWYQQSLDQGLQFLIQYYNGEERAKGNILERFSAQQFPDLHSELNLSSLELGDSALYFCASSAPGGGTDTQYFGPGTRLTVL.

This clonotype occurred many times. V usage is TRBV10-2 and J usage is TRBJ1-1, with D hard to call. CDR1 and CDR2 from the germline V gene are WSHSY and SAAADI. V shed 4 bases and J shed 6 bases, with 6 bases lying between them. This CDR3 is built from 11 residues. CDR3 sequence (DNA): TGCGCCAGCAGTGGAAATTCTGAAGCTTTCTTT. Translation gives CASSGNSEAFF.

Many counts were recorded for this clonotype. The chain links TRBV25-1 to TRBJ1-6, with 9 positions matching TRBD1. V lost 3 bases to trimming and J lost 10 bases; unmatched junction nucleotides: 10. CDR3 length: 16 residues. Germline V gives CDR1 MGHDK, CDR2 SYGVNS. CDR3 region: CASSDPGQGPGSPLHF. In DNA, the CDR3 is TGTGCCAGCAGTGATCCGGGACAGGGTCCGGGGTCACCCCTCCACTTT.

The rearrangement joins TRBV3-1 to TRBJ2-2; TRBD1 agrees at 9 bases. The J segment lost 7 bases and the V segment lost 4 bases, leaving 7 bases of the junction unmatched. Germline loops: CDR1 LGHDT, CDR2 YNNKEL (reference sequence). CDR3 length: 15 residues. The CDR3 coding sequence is TGTGCCAGCAGCCCCCCCGGGACAGGGCGCGGGGAGCTGTTTTTT. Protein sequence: CASSPPGTGRGELFF.

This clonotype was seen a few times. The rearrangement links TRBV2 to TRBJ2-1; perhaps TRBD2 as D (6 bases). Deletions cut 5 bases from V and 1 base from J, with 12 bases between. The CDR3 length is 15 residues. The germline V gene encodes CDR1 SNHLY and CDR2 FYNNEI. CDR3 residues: CASSSDYQSYNEQFF. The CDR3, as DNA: TGTGCCAGCAGTTCGGACTACCAATCCTACAATGAGCAGTTCTTC.